This TCR beta chain was sequenced for a study of blood T cell repertoires in COVID-19. From germline, CDR1 is LNHDA and CDR2 SQIVND (reference sequence). V was cut by 1 base and J by 6 bases, with 8 bases left in between. This CDR3 spans 13 amino acids. Seattle participants joined during active infection and were tracked over time. Original methodology: Nucleated cell number was recorded as an estimate derived from reference gene primer amplification. Produced via immunoSEQ multiplex PCR; TCRdb's table is partial and in-frame only. V and J calls and clone size come straight from that table; D and trimming were deduced from the DNA. The table shows approximately 330,000 clones, with approximately 86% occurring only once.

The sample was peripheral blood. This clonotype was obtained from a man in his thirties or forties with COVID-19, enrolled during active disease. The genes are TRBV19 and TRBJ2-3; a weak D match, TRBD2 (5 bases). The CDR3 loop reads CASSIASGDTQYF. The DNA of the CDR3 is TGTGCCAGTAGTATAGCCAGCGGCGATACGCAGTATTTT.